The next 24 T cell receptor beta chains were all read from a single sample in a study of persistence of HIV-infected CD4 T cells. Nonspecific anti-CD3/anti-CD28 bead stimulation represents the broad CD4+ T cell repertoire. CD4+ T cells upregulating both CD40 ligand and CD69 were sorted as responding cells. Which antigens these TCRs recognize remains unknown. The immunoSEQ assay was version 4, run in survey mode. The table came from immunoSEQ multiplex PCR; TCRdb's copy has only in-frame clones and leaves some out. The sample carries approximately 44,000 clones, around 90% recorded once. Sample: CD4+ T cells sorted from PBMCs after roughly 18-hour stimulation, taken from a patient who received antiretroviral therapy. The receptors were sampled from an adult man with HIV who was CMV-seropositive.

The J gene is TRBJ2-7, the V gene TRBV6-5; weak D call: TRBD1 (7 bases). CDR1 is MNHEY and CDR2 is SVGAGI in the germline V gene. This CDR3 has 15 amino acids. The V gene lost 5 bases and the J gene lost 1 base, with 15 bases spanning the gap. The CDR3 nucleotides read TGTGCCAGCAGTCGGGGGTCAGGGGGTTCCTACGAGCAGTACTTC. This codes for CASSRGSGGSYEQYF.

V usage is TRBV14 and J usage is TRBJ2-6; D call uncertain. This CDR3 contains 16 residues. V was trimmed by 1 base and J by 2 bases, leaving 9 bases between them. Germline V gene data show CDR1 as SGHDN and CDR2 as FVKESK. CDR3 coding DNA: TGTGCCAGCAGCCAAGTGAGCCGGACTGGGGCCAACGTCCTGACTTTC. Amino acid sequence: CASSQVSRTGANVLTF.

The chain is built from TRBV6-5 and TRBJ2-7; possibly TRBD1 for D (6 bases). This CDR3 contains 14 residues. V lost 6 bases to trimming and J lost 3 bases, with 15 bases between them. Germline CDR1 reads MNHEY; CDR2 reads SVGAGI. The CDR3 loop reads CASRLTGLSYEQYF. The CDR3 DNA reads TGTGCCAGCAGGCTGACAGGTCTAAGCTACGAGCAGTACTTC.

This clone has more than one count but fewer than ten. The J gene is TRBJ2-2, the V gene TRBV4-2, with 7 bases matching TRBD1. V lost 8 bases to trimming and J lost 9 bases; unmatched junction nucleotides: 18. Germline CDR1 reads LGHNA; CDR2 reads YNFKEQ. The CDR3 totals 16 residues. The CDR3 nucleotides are TGTGCCAGCGGCCTTAACCGGGACAGAGGGCCTCGGGAGCTGTTTTTT. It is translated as CASGLNRDRGPRELFF.

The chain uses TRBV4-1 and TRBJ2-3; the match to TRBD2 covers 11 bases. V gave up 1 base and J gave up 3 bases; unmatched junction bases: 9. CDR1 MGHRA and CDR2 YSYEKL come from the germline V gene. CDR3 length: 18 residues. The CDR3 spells CASSQVSGASGGTDTQYF. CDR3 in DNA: TGCGCCAGCAGCCAAGTTTCTGGGGCTAGCGGGGGGACAGATACGCAGTATTTT.

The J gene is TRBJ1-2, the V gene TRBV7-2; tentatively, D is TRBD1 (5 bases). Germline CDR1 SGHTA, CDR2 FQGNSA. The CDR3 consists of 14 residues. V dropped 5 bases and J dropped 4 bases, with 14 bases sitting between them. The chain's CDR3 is CASSRTPRGYGYTF. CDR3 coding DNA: TGTGCCAGCAGCCGGACCCCAAGGGGCTATGGCTACACCTTC.

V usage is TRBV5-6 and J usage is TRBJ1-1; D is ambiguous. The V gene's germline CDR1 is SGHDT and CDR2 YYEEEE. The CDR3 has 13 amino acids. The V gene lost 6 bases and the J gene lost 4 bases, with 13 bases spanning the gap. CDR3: CASTPMTFTEAFF. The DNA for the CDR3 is TGTGCCAGCACCCCCATGACTTTCACTGAAGCTTTCTTT.

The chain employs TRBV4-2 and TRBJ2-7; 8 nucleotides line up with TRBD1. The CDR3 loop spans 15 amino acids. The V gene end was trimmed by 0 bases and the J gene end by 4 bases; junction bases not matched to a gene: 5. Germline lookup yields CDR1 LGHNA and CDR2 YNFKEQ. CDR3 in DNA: TGTGCCAGCAGCCAAGACAGGGGGCAAAAGTACGAGCAGTACTTC. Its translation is CASSQDRGQKYEQYF.

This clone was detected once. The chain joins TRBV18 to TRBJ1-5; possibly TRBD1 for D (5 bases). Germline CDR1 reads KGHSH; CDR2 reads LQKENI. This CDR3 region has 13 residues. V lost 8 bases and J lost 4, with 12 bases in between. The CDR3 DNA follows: TGTGCCAGCAACCTCGGGGCGAATCAGCCCCAGCATTTT. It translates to CASNLGANQPQHF.

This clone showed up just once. The CDR3 is CASSLDGNEKLFF. The CDR3 nucleotides are TGCGCCAGCAGCCTGGACGGTAATGAAAAACTGTTTTTT. This chain links TRBV5-1 with TRBJ1-4; D call uncertain. The CDR3 runs 13 residues. Trimming shortened V by 4 bases and J by 4 bases, and 8 bases separated the two germline ends. Germline loops: CDR1 SGHRS, CDR2 YFSETQ.

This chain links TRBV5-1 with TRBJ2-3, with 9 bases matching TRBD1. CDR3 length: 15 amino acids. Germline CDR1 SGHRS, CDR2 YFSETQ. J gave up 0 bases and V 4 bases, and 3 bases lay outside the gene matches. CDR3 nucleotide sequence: TGCGCCAGCAGCGAGACAGGGGGGAGCACAGATACGCAGTATTTT. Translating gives CASSETGGSTDTQYF. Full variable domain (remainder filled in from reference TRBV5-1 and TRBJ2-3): KAGVTQTPRYLIKTRGQQVTLSCSPISGHRSVSWYQQTPGQGLQFLFEYFSETQRNKGNFPGRFSGRQFSNSRSEMNVSTLELGDSALYLCASSETGGSTDTQYFGPGTRLTVL.

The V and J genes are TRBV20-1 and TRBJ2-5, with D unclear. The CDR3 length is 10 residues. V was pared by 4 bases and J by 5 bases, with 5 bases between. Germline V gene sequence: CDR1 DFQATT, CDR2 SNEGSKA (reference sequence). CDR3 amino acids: CSATRETQYF. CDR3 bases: TGCAGTGCTACCCGGGAGACCCAGTACTTC.

CDR3 amino acids: CASSSAGNTIYF. DNA for the CDR3: TGTGCCAGCAGCTCAGCGGGAAACACCATATATTTT. The V and J genes are TRBV9 and TRBJ1-3; D gene uncertain. Trimming cost V 4 bases and J 4 bases, with 6 bases left between them. The CDR3 totals 12 residues. Germline V gene lookup returns CDR1 SGDLS and CDR2 YYNGEE.

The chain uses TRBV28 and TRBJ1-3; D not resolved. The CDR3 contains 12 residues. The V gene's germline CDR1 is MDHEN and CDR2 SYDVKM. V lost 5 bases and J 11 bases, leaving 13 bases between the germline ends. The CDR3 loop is CASSESDHAIYF. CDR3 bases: TGTGCCAGCAGTGAGTCAGATCACGCCATATATTTT.

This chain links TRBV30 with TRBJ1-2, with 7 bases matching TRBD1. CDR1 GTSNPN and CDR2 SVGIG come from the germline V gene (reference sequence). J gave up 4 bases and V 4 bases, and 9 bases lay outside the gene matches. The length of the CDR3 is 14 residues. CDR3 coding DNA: TGTGCCTGGAACAGGGGAGGTCCTTCCTATGGCTACACCTTC. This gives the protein CAWNRGGPSYGYTF.

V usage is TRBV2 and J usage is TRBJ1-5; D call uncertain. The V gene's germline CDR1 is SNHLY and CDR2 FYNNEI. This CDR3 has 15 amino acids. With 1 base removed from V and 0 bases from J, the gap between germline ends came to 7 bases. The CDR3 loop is CASSEGPNSNQPQHF. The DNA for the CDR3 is TGTGCCAGCAGTGAAGGGCCCAATAGCAATCAGCCCCAGCATTTT. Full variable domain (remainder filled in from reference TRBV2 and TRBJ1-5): EPEVTQTPSHQVTQMGQEVILRCVPISNHLYFYWYRQILGQKVEFLVSFYNNEISEKSEIFDDQFSVERPDGSNFTLKIRSTKLEDSAMYFCASSEGPNSNQPQHFGDGTRLSIL.

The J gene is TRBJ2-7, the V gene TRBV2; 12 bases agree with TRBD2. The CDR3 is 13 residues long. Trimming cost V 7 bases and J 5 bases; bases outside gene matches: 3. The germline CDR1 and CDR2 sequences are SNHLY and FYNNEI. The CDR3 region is CASKGLAGNEQYF. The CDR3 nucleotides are TGTGCCAGCAAAGGACTAGCGGGGAACGAGCAGTACTTC. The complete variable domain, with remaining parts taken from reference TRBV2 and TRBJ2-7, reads EPEVTQTPSHQVTQMGQEVILRCVPISNHLYFYWYRQILGQKVEFLVSFYNNEISEKSEIFDDQFSVERPDGSNFTLKIRSTKLEDSAMYFCASKGLAGNEQYFGPGTRLTVT.

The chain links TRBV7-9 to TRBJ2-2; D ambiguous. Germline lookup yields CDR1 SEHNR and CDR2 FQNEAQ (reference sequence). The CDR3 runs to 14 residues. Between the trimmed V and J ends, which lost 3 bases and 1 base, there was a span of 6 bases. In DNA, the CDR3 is TGTGCCAGCAGCTTTTTAAAGAACACCGGGGAGCTGTTTTTT. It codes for CASSFLKNTGELFF.

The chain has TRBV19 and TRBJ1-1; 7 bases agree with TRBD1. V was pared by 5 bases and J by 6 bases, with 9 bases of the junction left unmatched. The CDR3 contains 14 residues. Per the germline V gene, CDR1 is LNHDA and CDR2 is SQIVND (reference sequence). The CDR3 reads CASSRLTGNSEAFF. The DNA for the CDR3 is TGTGCCAGTAGTCGCCTGACAGGGAATTCTGAAGCTTTCTTT. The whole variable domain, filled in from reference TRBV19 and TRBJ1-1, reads DGGITQSPKYLFRKEGQNVTLSCEQNLNHDAMYWYRQDPGQGLRLIYYSQIVNDFQKGDIAEGYSVSREKKESFPLTVTSAQKNPTAFYLCASSRLTGNSEAFFGQGTRLTVV.

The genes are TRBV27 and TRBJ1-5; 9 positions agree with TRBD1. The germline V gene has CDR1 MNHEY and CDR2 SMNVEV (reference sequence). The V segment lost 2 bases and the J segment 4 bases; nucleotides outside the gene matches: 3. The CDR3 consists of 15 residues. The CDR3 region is CASSLGTGINQPQHF. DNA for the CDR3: TGTGCCAGCAGTTTAGGGACAGGGATAAATCAGCCCCAGCATTTT.

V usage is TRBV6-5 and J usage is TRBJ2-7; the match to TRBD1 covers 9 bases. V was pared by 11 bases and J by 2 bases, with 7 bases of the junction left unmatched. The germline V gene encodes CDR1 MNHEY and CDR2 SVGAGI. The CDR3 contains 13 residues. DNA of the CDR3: TGTGCCGCCTGGGACAGGGCGACCTACGAGCAGTACTTC. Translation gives CAAWDRATYEQYF.

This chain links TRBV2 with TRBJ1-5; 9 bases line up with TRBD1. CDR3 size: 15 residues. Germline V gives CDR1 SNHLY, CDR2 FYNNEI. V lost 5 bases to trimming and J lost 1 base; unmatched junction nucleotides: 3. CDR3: CASSTQGASNQPQHF. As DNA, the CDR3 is TGTGCCAGCAGTACACAGGGGGCGAGCAATCAGCCCCAGCATTTT.

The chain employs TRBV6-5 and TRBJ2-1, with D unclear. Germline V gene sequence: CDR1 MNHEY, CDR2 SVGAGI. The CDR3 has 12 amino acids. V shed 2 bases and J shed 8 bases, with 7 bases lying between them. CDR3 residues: CASSYNGYEQFF. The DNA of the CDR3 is TGTGCCAGCAGTTACAACGGCTATGAGCAGTTCTTC.

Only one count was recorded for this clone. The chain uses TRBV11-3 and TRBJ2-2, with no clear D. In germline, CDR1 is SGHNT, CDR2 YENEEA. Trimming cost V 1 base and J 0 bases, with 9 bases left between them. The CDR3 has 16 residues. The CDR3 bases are TGTGCCAGCAGCTTAGGGATCAATACGAACACCGGGGAGCTGTTTTTT. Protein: CASSLGINTNTGELFF.